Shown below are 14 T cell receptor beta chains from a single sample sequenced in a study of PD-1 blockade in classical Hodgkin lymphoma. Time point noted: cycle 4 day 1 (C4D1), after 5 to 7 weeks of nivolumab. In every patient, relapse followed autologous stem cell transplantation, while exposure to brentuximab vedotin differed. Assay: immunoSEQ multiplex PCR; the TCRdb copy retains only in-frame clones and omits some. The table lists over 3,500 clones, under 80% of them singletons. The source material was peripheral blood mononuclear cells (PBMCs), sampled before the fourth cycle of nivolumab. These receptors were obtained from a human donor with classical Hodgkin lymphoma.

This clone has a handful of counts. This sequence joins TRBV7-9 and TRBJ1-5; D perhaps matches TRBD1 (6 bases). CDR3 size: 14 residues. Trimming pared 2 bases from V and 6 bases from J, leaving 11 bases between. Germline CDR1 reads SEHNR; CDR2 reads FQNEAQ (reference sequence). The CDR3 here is CASSLSGGPQPQHF. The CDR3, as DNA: TGTGCCAGCAGCTTAAGTGGGGGCCCTCAGCCCCAGCATTTT.

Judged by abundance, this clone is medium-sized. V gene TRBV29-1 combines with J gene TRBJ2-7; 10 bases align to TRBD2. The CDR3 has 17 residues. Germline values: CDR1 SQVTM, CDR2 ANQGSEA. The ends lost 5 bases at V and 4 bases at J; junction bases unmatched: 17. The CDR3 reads CSVNVVSVSSGRYEQYF. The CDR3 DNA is TGCAGCGTTAACGTCGTGTCAGTGTCTAGCGGGAGATACGAGCAGTACTTC.

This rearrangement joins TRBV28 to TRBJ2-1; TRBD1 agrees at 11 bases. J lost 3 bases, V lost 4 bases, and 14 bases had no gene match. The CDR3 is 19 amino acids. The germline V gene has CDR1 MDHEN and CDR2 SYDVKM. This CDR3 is CASSSGQGARRTLYNEQFF. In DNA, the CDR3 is TGTGCCAGCAGTTCCGGACAGGGGGCAAGGCGTACCCTCTACAATGAGCAGTTCTTC.

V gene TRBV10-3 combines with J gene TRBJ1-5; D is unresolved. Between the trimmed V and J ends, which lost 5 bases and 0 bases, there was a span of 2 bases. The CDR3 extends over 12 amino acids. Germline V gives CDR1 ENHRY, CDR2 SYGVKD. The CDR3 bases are TGTGCCATCAGTCATAGCAATCAGCCCCAGCATTTT. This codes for CAISHSNQPQHF.

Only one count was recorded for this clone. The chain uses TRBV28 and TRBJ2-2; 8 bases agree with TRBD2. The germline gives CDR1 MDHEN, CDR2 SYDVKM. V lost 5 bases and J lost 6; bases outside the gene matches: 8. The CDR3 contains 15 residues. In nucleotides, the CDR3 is TGTGCCAGCAGTAGGACAAGCGGGAGACCCGGGGAGCTGTTTTTT. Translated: CASSRTSGRPGELFF.

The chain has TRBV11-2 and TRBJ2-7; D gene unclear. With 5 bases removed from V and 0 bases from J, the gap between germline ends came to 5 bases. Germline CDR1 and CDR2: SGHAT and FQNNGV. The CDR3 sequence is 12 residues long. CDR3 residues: CASSRDSYEQYF. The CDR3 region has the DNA TGTGCCAGCAGCAGGGACTCCTACGAGCAGTACTTC. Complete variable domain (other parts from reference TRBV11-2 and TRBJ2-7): EAGVAQSPRYKIIEKRQSVAFWCNPISGHATLYWYQQILGQGPKLLIQFQNNGVVDDSQLPKDRFSAERLKGVDSTLKIQPAKLEDSAVYLCASSRDSYEQYFGPGTRLTVT.

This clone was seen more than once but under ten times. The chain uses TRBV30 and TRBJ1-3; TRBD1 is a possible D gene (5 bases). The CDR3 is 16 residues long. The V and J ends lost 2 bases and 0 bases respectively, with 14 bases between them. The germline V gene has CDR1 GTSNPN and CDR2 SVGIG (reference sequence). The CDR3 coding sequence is TGTGCCTGGAGTAAGGGGACGTTGATCTCTGGAAACACCATATATTTT. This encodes CAWSKGTLISGNTIYF.

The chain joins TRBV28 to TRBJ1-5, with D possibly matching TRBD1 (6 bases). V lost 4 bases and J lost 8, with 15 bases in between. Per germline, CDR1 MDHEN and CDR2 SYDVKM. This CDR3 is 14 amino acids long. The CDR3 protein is CASSSRGQTEPQHF. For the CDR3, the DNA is TGTGCCAGCAGTTCCCGAGGACAGACTGAGCCCCAGCATTTT.

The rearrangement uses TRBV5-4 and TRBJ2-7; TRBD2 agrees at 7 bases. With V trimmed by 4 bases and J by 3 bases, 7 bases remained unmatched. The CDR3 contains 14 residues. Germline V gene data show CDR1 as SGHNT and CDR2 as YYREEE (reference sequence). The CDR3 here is CASSLERGSYEQYF. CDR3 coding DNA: TGTGCCAGCAGCCTCGAGCGGGGAAGCTACGAGCAGTACTTC.

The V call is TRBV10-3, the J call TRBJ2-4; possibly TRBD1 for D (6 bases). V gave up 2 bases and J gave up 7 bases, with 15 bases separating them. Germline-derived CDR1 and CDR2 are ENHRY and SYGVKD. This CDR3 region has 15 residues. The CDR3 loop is CAISEVKGDTNIQYF. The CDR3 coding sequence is TGTGCCATCAGTGAGGTGAAGGGGGACACGAACATTCAGTACTTC.

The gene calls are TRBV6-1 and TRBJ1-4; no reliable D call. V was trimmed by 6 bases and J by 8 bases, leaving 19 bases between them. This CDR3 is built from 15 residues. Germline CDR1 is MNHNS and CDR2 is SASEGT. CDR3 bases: TGTGCCAGCAGCCGAGACGGCAACCTACGGGAAAAACTGTTTTTT. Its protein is CASSRDGNLREKLFF.

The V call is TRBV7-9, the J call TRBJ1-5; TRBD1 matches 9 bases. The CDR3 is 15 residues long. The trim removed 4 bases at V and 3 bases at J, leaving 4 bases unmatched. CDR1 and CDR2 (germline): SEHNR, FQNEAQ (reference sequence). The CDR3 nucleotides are TGTGCCAGCAGCTCGGGACAGGGAACCAATCAGCCCCAGCATTTT. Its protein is CASSSGQGTNQPQHF.

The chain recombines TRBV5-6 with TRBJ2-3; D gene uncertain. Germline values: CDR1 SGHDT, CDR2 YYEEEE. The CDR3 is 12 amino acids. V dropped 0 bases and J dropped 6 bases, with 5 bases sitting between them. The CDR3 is CASSLGVDTQYF. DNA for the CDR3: TGTGCCAGCAGCTTGGGGGTGGATACGCAGTATTTT.

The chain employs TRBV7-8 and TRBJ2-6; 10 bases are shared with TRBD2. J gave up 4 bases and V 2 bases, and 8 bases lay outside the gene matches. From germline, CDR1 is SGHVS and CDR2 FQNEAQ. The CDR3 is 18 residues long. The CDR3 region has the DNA TGTGCCAGCAGCTTATCTAGCGGGAGATCATCGGGGGCCAACGTCCTGACTTTC. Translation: CASSLSSGRSSGANVLTF.